This TCR beta chain came from a study of blood T cells in healthy people across ages. Across the study: Template switching recovered approximately one barcoded beta molecule for every two T cells.

Sample-barcoded 5' priming and a J-beta primer mix drove a second PCR of about 6 to 11 cycles. TCRdb independently ran MiXCR on the 5' RACE reads; one entry per CDR3 protein. The sample contains hundreds of thousands of distinct CDR3 sequences, 58% of which appear only once. The clonotype comes from a man aged 55 to 70 in good health. The specimen sequenced was blood.

DNA of the CDR3: TGCAGTGCCCCCCGTTACGATGGGGATGAGCAGTTCTTC. This sequence encodes CSAPRYDGDEQFF. The J gene is TRBJ2-1, the V gene TRBV20-1; D is undetermined. The length of the CDR3 is 13 residues. V lost 6 bases and J 8 bases, leaving 17 bases between the germline ends. Germline values: CDR1 DFQATT, CDR2 SNEGSKA (reference sequence).